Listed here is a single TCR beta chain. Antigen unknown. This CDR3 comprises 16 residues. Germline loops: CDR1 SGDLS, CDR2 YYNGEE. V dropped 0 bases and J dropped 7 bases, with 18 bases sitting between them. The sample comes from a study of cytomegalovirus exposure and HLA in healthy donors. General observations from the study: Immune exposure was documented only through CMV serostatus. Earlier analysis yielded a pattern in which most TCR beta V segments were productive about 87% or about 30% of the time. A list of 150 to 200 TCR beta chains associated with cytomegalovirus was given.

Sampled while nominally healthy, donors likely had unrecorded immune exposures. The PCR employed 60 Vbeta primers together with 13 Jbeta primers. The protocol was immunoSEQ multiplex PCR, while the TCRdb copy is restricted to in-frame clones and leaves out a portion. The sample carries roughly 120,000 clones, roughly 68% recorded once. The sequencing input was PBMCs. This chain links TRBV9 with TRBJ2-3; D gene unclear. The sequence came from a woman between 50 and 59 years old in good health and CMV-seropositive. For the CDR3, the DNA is TGTGCCAGCAGCGTAGGTCCCTCTCCTCTCAGTTATACGCAGTATTTT. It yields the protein CASSVGPSPLSYTQYF.